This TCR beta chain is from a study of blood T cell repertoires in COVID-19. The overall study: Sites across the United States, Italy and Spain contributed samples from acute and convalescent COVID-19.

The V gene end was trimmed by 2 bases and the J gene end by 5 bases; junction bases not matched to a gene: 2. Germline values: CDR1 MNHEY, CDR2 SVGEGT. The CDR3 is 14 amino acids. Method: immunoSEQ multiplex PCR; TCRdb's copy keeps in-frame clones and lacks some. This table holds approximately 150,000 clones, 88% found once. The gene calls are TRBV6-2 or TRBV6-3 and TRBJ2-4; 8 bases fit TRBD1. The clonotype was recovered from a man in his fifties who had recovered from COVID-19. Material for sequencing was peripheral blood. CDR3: CASSYGQGQNIQYF. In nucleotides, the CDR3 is TGTGCCAGCAGTTACGGACAGGGTCAAAACATTCAGTACTTC.